Shown below are 30 T cell receptor beta chains from a single sample sequenced in a study of cytomegalovirus exposure and HLA in healthy donors. Amplification used 60 Vbeta primers and 13 Jbeta primers. Using immunoSEQ multiplex PCR, the repertoire was profiled, and TCRdb retains in-frame clones only, with some absent. The sample includes about 160,000 clones, 77% of them seen just once. The sample consisted of PBMCs. The receptors here all came from a woman aged 40-49 years in good health and CMV-seropositive.

As to this clone: Germline and junction disagree at one end, which may indicate a read error. V gene TRBV7-9 combines with J gene TRBJ2-7; no clear D gene. The CDR3 runs 12 residues. Germline V lookup: CDR1 SEHNR, CDR2 FQNEAQ (reference sequence). In nucleotides, the CDR3 is TGTTCCAGCAGCCCCTTCTCCTACGAGCAGTACTTC. It is translated as CSSSPFSYEQYF.

This clone has just one count. The chain recombines TRBV7-8 with TRBJ2-2; 12 bases match TRBD2. Trimming removed 5 bases from V and 2 bases from J; junction bases left unmatched: 3. Germline lookup yields CDR1 SGHVS and CDR2 FQNEAQ. The CDR3 contains 16 residues. The CDR3: CASSVGLAGNTGELFF. The DNA for the CDR3 is TGTGCCAGCAGCGTCGGACTAGCGGGAAACACCGGGGAGCTGTTTTTT.

This clone was found a few times. The V and J genes are TRBV6-6 and TRBJ2-7, with 11 bases lining up with TRBD2. Germline values: CDR1 MNHNY, CDR2 SVGAGI (reference sequence). The trim removed 5 bases at V and 4 bases at J, leaving 7 bases unmatched. The length of the CDR3 is 15 residues. The CDR3 loop reads CASSHSGGANYEQYF. CDR3 DNA: TGTGCCAGCAGTCATAGCGGGGGGGCGAATTACGAGCAGTACTTC.

The chain couples TRBV4-2 to TRBJ2-7; possible D gene TRBD2, 6 bases. Germline CDR1 LGHNA, CDR2 YNFKEQ. V was clipped by 0 bases and J by 2 bases, with 17 bases between them. The CDR3 totals 17 residues. The CDR3 bases are TGTGCCAGCAGCCAAGAGTTTGGAGACGGGGGAACCTACGAGCAGTACTTC. This translates into CASSQEFGDGGTYEQYF.

The chain is built from TRBV29-1 and TRBJ2-7; no clear D gene. In germline, CDR1 is SQVTM, CDR2 ANQGSEA. The V end lost 1 base, the J end lost 3 bases, and 7 bases lay between the germline ends. This CDR3 is built from 12 residues. CDR3 protein: CSVEGSGYEQYF. CDR3 DNA: TGCAGCGTTGAAGGGTCAGGCTACGAGCAGTACTTC.

The CDR3 region has the DNA TGCAGCGGTGCGTCGGGGACTCTTAGCACAGATACGCAGTATTTT. Amino acid sequence: CSGASGTLSTDTQYF. The chain recombines TRBV29-1 with TRBJ2-3; possibly TRBD2 for D (6 bases). The V end was cut by 7 bases, the J end by 0 bases, with 17 bases between. The CDR3 is 15 amino acids. Germline V gives CDR1 SQVTM, CDR2 ANQGSEA.

The V gene is TRBV2, the J gene TRBJ1-3; D unclear. Trimming shortened V by 8 bases and J by 1 base, and 6 bases separated the two germline ends. The germline CDR1 and CDR2 sequences are SNHLY and FYNNEI. The CDR3 runs 12 residues. The CDR3 reads CASERSGNTIYF. CDR3 coding DNA: TGTGCCAGCGAGCGGTCTGGAAACACCATATATTTT.

The chain carries TRBV9 and TRBJ2-3; 7 nucleotides line up with TRBD2. V gave up 4 bases and J gave up 4 bases; unmatched junction bases: 6. CDR1 and CDR2 from the germline V gene are SGDLS and YYNGEE. CDR3 length equals 14 residues. CDR3 region: CASSPRETADTQYF. CDR3 bases: TGTGCCAGCAGCCCGCGGGAGACTGCAGATACGCAGTATTTT. Complete variable domain (other parts from reference TRBV9 and TRBJ2-3): DSGVTQTPKHLITATGQRVTLRCSPRSGDLSVYWYQQSLDQGLQFLIQYYNGEERAKGNILERFSAQQFPDLHSELNLSSLELGDSALYFCASSPRETADTQYFGPGTRLTVL.

V is TRBV18 and J is TRBJ1-6, with 10 bases aligning to TRBD1. The germline V gene has CDR1 KGHSH and CDR2 LQKENI. The CDR3 covers 15 residues. J was trimmed by 7 bases and V by 3 bases; bases with no gene match: 3. The DNA for the CDR3 is TGTGCCAGCTCACCGAAGGGACAGGGGAATTCACCCCTCCACTTT. It codes for CASSPKGQGNSPLHF. Full variable domain (rest looked up from reference TRBV18 and TRBJ1-6): NAGVMQNPRHLVRRRGQEARLRCSPMKGHSHVYWYRQLPEEGLKFMVYLQKENIIDESGMPKERFSAEFPKEGPSILRIQQVVRGDSAAYFCASSPKGQGNSPLHFGNGTRLTVT.

The chain has TRBV14 and TRBJ2-7; a weak D match, TRBD1 (6 bases). Germline CDR1 and CDR2: SGHDN and FVKESK. The germline V and J ends were trimmed by 6 bases and 5 bases, with 14 bases remaining between them. The CDR3 is 13 amino acids. CDR3 bases: TGTGCCAGCAGTCCCACCAGGGGCAACGAGCAGTACTTC. As protein: CASSPTRGNEQYF.

The rearrangement links TRBV6-5 to TRBJ2-7; D not certain. With 8 bases removed from V and 7 bases from J, the gap between germline ends came to 12 bases. Germline CDR1 reads MNHEY; CDR2 reads SVGAGI. The CDR3 sequence is 11 residues long. The CDR3: CASAVGAEQYF. The CDR3 DNA reads TGTGCCAGCGCTGTTGGAGCTGAGCAGTACTTC.

The chain recombines TRBV25-1 with TRBJ2-2, with D maybe TRBD1 (5 bases). Germline V lookup: CDR1 MGHDK, CDR2 SYGVNS. The V end was cut by 4 bases, the J end by 2 bases, with 11 bases between. The CDR3 contains 15 residues. The CDR3 DNA follows: TGTGCCAGCAGTGGGACAAGGAGTAACACCGGGGAGCTGTTTTTT. This encodes CASSGTRSNTGELFF.

This clone was observed a single time. Since no conserved phenylalanine or tryptophan closes the CDR3, a read error is the likely cause. This sequence joins TRBV5-1 and TRBJ2-7; TRBD1 is a possible D gene (6 bases). The V end was cut by 3 bases, the J end by 2 bases, with 15 bases between. Germline loops: CDR1 SGHRS, CDR2 YFSETQ. The CDR3 is 15 residues long. This CDR3 is CASSSGQGRTYEQYL. The CDR3 DNA is TGCGCCAGCAGCTCGGGGCAGGGGAGAACCTACGAGCAGTACCTC.

The genes are TRBV7-2 and TRBJ1-1; maybe TRBD1 (6 bases). V lost 6 bases and J 0 bases, leaving 14 bases between the germline ends. There are 15 residues in the CDR3. Germline V lookup: CDR1 SGHTA, CDR2 FQGNSA. CDR3 DNA: TGTGCCAGCAGAAATCCAGGGGAAGTGAACACTGAAGCTTTCTTT. Protein sequence: CASRNPGEVNTEAFF.

V and J are TRBV28 and TRBJ2-3, with TRBD1 as a possible D gene (5 bases). V lost 4 bases, J lost 3 bases, and 11 bases lay in between. The CDR3 spans 14 residues. The germline gives CDR1 MDHEN, CDR2 SYDVKM. The CDR3 coding sequence is TGTGCCAGCAGTTCTCCGGCAGGGACAGATACGCAGTATTTT. Amino acid sequence: CASSSPAGTDTQYF.

V and J are TRBV18 and TRBJ2-7; 9 bases match TRBD1. V lost 5 bases to trimming and J lost 4 bases; unmatched junction nucleotides: 12. This CDR3 comprises 16 residues. Germline V gene lookup returns CDR1 KGHSH and CDR2 LQKENI. CDR3 residues: CASSTQSGQGAYEQYF. Written as DNA, the CDR3 is TGTGCCAGCTCAACACAATCGGGACAGGGTGCTTACGAGCAGTACTTC.

The chain carries TRBV7-9 and TRBJ1-2, with no clear D. Germline V gives CDR1 SEHNR, CDR2 FQNEAQ (reference sequence). V gave up 3 bases and J gave up 6 bases, with 11 bases separating them. The CDR3 loop spans 13 amino acids. This chain's CDR3 is CASSLNNGHGYTF. CDR3 DNA sequence: TGTGCCAGCAGCTTGAACAATGGGCATGGCTACACCTTC.

J is TRBJ1-3 and V is TRBV7-9; the match to TRBD1 covers 7 bases. The CDR3 consists of 16 residues. From germline, CDR1 is SEHNR and CDR2 FQNEAQ (reference sequence). Trimming removed 7 bases from V and 4 bases from J; junction bases left unmatched: 13. The CDR3 protein is CASNQDRVGAGNTIYF. The CDR3 DNA sequence: TGTGCCAGCAACCAAGACAGGGTGGGTGCAGGAAACACCATATATTTT.

V is TRBV2 and J is TRBJ1-1; 7 bases fit TRBD1. Germline CDR1 and CDR2: SNHLY and FYNNEI. This CDR3 spans 14 amino acids. V lost 10 bases, J lost 4 bases, and 12 bases stayed unmatched. The CDR3 DNA reads TGTGCCACCCAGCCTAGGGGGCGTATCACTGAAGCTTTCTTT. Its protein is CATQPRGRITEAFF. Drawing the rest from reference TRBV2 and TRBJ1-1, the complete variable domain is EPEVTQTPSHQVTQMGQEVILRCVPISNHLYFYWYRQILGQKVEFLVSFYNNEISEKSEIFDDQFSVERPDGSNFTLKIRSTKLEDSAMYFCATQPRGRITEAFFGQGTRLTVV.

V usage is TRBV28 and J usage is TRBJ1-2, with 7 bases lining up with TRBD1. After removal of 6 bases from V and 0 bases from J, the junction contained 7 bases not matched to a gene. This CDR3 is 15 amino acids long. Germline CDR1 is MDHEN and CDR2 is SYDVKM. CDR3 nucleotide sequence: TGTGCCAGCAGGTCACAGGGGTTTTCTAACTATGGCTACACCTTC. Translating it yields CASRSQGFSNYGYTF.

The J gene is TRBJ2-7, the V gene TRBV25-1; tentatively, D is TRBD1 (6 bases). Trimming removed 4 bases from V and 4 bases from J, with 14 bases in between. The V gene's germline CDR1 is MGHDK and CDR2 SYGVNS. This CDR3 is built from 14 residues. CDR3 sequence: CASSGTEQSYEQYF. DNA for the CDR3: TGTGCCAGCAGTGGGACAGAGCAAAGTTACGAGCAGTACTTC.

The chain recombines TRBV5-1 with TRBJ2-2; 12 positions agree with TRBD2. The germline gives CDR1 SGHRS, CDR2 YFSETQ. The length of the CDR3 is 17 residues. The V segment lost 5 bases and the J segment 2 bases; nucleotides outside the gene matches: 7. The CDR3, as DNA: TGCGCCAGCAGTCGTGGACTAGCGGGGAGAAACACCGGGGAGCTGTTTTTT. Translated: CASSRGLAGRNTGELFF.

The chain carries TRBV19 and TRBJ2-7; weak D call: TRBD2 (6 bases). Per the germline V gene, CDR1 is LNHDA and CDR2 is SQIVND (reference sequence). Deletions cut 0 bases from V and 2 bases from J, with 11 bases between. The CDR3 sequence is 15 residues long. Here the CDR3 DNA reads TGTGCCAGTAGTATAGATGGCGGGGCCACCTACGAGCAGTACTTC. The encoded protein is CASSIDGGATYEQYF. The complete variable domain, with remaining parts taken from reference TRBV19 and TRBJ2-7, reads DGGITQSPKYLFRKEGQNVTLSCEQNLNHDAMYWYRQDPGQGLRLIYYSQIVNDFQKGDIAEGYSVSREKKESFPLTVTSAQKNPTAFYLCASSIDGGATYEQYFGPGTRLTVT.

CDR3 bases: TGTGCCAGCAGCTCAGGGAACTCTGGAAACACCATATATTTT. Translation gives CASSSGNSGNTIYF. The genes are TRBV7-2 and TRBJ1-3, with a possible D match to TRBD1 (5 bases). V lost 4 bases, J lost 0 bases, and 7 bases lay in between. Germline V lookup: CDR1 SGHTA, CDR2 FQGNSA. CDR3 size: 14 residues.

This chain connects TRBV7-2 to TRBJ2-3, with D maybe TRBD2 (5 bases). Germline-derived CDR1 and CDR2 are SGHTA and FQGNSA. The CDR3 runs to 14 residues. The ends were cut back, 5 bases at V and 4 bases at J, with 13 bases in the middle. The CDR3 nucleotides read TGTGCCAGCAGCCCCTGGATGCGGGCAGATACGCAGTATTTT. Residues: CASSPWMRADTQYF.

This clone was observed a handful of times. This chain joins TRBV4-3 and TRBJ2-7; the D gene is possibly TRBD1 (6 bases). The V end lost 1 base, the J end lost 2 bases, and 12 bases lay between the germline ends. The CDR3 has 15 amino acids. Germline V lookup: CDR1 LGHNA, CDR2 YSLEER. The DNA for the CDR3 is TGCGCCAGCAGCCAAGGGTACAGGGATACCTACGAGCAGTACTTC. Amino acids: CASSQGYRDTYEQYF.

The chain is built from TRBV12-5 and TRBJ1-1; weak D call: TRBD1 (6 bases). The V end was cut by 4 bases, the J end by 1 base, with 13 bases between. CDR1 and CDR2 (germline): LGHNT, FRNRAP. This CDR3 contains 15 residues. CDR3 residues: CASGSEPGQNTEAFF. DNA of the CDR3: TGTGCTAGTGGTTCAGAACCGGGACAGAACACTGAAGCTTTCTTT.

The rearrangement joins TRBV7-9 to TRBJ2-1; the match to TRBD2 covers 8 bases. CDR1 is SEHNR and CDR2 is FQNEAQ in the germline V gene (reference sequence). Germline trimming cut 2 bases from V and 1 base from J; bases unmatched to any gene: 13. This CDR3 is built from 19 residues. CDR3 in DNA: TGTGCCAGCAGCTTACTGCTAGCGGGCTACAGTCCGTCCTACAATGAGCAGTTCTTC. This sequence encodes CASSLLLAGYSPSYNEQFF.

This clone came up once. The chain joins TRBV27 to TRBJ2-1; 8 nucleotides line up with TRBD1. J gave up 7 bases and V 3 bases, and 11 bases lay outside the gene matches. The CDR3 covers 16 residues. The germline CDR1 and CDR2 sequences are MNHEY and SMNVEV (reference sequence). The CDR3 region is CASSFSGQGGRNEQFF. The CDR3 DNA sequence: TGTGCCAGCAGTTTCTCTGGACAGGGCGGAAGGAATGAGCAGTTCTTC.

The chain combines TRBV7-6 with TRBJ2-2; 12 positions agree with TRBD1. Unmatched junction bases numbered 9, after V lost 4 bases and J lost 6 bases. This CDR3 has 17 amino acids. Looked up from germline, CDR1 is SGHVS and CDR2 is FNYEAQ. This chain's CDR3 is CASSSRAGTGGSGELFF. CDR3 DNA sequence: TGTGCCAGCAGCTCCAGGGCCGGGACAGGGGGCTCCGGGGAGCTGTTTTTT.